What follows are 18 T cell receptor beta chains derived from one specimen sequenced in a study of PD-1 blockade in classical Hodgkin lymphoma (dated by TCRdb to 2018 to 2021). This sample's time point label indicates: cycle 1 day 1 (C1D1), immediately before nivolumab initiation. Relapse after autologous stem cell transplantation had occurred in all trial patients, and cohorts A, B and C were distinguished by prior brentuximab vedotin exposure. Using a Miltenyi CD4+ T cell isolation kit, CD4+ T cells were purified from thawed PBMCs through magnetic negative selection. The method behind the library was the immunoSEQ multiplex PCR assay. TCRdb took this table from immuneACCESS and kept in-frame rearrangements with V and J called. Such tables lack part of the clones; where checked against another copy, unresolved V genes explain under half of the gap, and the rest is unexplained. Here the sample has about 35,000 clones; around nine tenths occur a single time. Roughly 0.2% of the sample rests with the top ten.

The sample in question was CD4+ T cells from blood, obtained at baseline. The receptors were gathered from a human donor with classical Hodgkin lymphoma.

The rearrangement links TRBV20-1 to TRBJ2-7, with D hard to call. The V and J ends lost 3 bases and 4 bases respectively, with 7 bases between them. CDR3 length equals 11 residues. Per the germline V gene, CDR1 is DFQATT and CDR2 is SNEGSKA (reference sequence). In DNA, the CDR3 is TGCAGTGCTAGGGAGTATTACGAGCAGTACTTC. Protein product: CSAREYYEQYF.

The chain combines TRBV2 with TRBJ2-7; no firm D call. Per germline, CDR1 SNHLY and CDR2 FYNNEI. Trimming stripped 7 bases from V and 0 bases from J, with 13 bases between. This CDR3 contains 14 residues. The CDR3 DNA sequence: TGTGCCAGCATGAGGCAGCAGAGCTCCTACGAGCAGTACTTC. Protein product: CASMRQQSSYEQYF.

CDR3 protein: CASSFSDFTEAFF. The DNA for the CDR3 is TGTGCCAGCAGCTTTTCAGATTTCACTGAAGCTTTCTTT. V gene TRBV7-3 combines with J gene TRBJ1-1; D not certain. Germline assignment: CDR1 SGHTA and CDR2 FQGTGA. The CDR3 runs 13 residues. V was trimmed by 3 bases and J by 4 bases, leaving 9 bases between them.

This clone was counted a single time. The chain is built from TRBV5-6 and TRBJ2-4; D might be TRBD2 (5 bases). This CDR3 has 17 amino acids. Germline assignment: CDR1 SGHDT and CDR2 YYEEEE. The ends were cut back, 4 bases at V and 0 bases at J, with 17 bases in the middle. CDR3 bases: TGTGCCAGCAGCCCCGGGGAACAGCGACTAGCCAAAAACATTCAGTACTTC. This codes for CASSPGEQRLAKNIQYF.

The chain joins TRBV15 to TRBJ1-4; D is perhaps TRBD1 (6 bases). V dropped 0 bases and J dropped 7 bases, with 15 bases sitting between them. This CDR3 contains 16 residues. The V gene's germline CDR1 is LNHNV and CDR2 YYDKDF (reference sequence). The DNA of the CDR3 is TGTGCCACCAGCAGAGATGGAGGGGGGGTGGCTGAAAAACTGTTTTTT. Residues: CATSRDGGGVAEKLFF.

The chain recombines TRBV28 with TRBJ1-1; D perhaps matches TRBD1 (6 bases). CDR1 MDHEN and CDR2 SYDVKM come from the germline V gene. This CDR3 is built from 14 residues. Deletions cut 3 bases from V and 3 bases from J, with 11 bases between. The CDR3 coding sequence is TGTGCCAGCAGTTTCGGGGGGCTGTACACTGAAGCTTTCTTT. It specifies CASSFGGLYTEAFF. The full variable domain, with the rest looked up from reference TRBV28 and TRBJ1-1, is DVKVTQSSRYLVKRTGEKVFLECVQDMDHENMFWYRQDPGLGLRLIYFSYDVKMKEKGDIPEGYSVSREKKERFSLILESASTNQTSMYLCASSFGGLYTEAFFGQGTRLTVV.

The rearrangement links TRBV28 to TRBJ1-2; D is undetermined. Trimming removed 5 bases at V and 4 bases at J, with 14 bases between. CDR3 length: 14 amino acids. Germline V gene lookup returns CDR1 MDHEN and CDR2 SYDVKM. CDR3: CASSRHSKIYGYTF. DNA of the CDR3: TGTGCCAGCAGTCGGCACAGCAAGATCTATGGCTACACCTTC.

The rearrangement joins TRBV4-1 to TRBJ1-5; D might be TRBD1 (5 bases). CDR3 length: 15 amino acids. V was pared by 0 bases and J by 2 bases, with 8 bases between. Looked up from germline, CDR1 is MGHRA and CDR2 is YSYEKL. The CDR3 DNA is TGCGCCAGCAGCCAAGATTGGGGGGGCAATCAGCCCCAGCATTTT. Protein: CASSQDWGGNQPQHF.

The chain is built from TRBV25-1 and TRBJ2-1, with 11 bases fitting TRBD2. Germline values: CDR1 MGHDK, CDR2 SYGVNS. The CDR3 has 17 amino acids. V lost 9 bases and J lost 6; bases outside the gene matches: 16. CDR3 DNA sequence: TGTGCCAGTAAATCCTTATTTGGGACTAGCGGCACCAATGAGCAGTTCTTC. Its translation is CASKSLFGTSGTNEQFF.

The rearrangement uses TRBV30 and TRBJ1-4; the match to TRBD1 covers 8 bases. The junction had 3 bases not matched to a gene; V was cut back by 0 bases and J by 3 bases. In germline, CDR1 is GTSNPN, CDR2 SVGIG (reference sequence). There are 15 residues in the CDR3. The CDR3 DNA reads TGTGCCTGGAGTGTACCGGACAGGGCTAATGAAAAACTGTTTTTT. Residues: CAWSVPDRANEKLFF.

This clone was observed once. The CDR3 DNA sequence: TGTGCCATCAGTGAGGGTCAGAGCAATCAGCCCCAGCATTTT. Amino acid sequence: CAISEGQSNQPQHF. The chain has TRBV10-3 and TRBJ1-5, with D hard to call. V shed 2 bases and J shed 1 base, with 6 bases lying between them. This CDR3 has 14 residues. The V gene's germline CDR1 is ENHRY and CDR2 SYGVKD.

The CDR3 sequence is CASSFGTAKTEAFF. In nucleotides, the CDR3 is TGTGCCAGCAGCTTTGGGACCGCGAAAACTGAAGCTTTCTTT. The chain uses TRBV5-4 and TRBJ1-1; a weak D match, TRBD1 (5 bases). Germline CDR1 and CDR2: SGHNT and YYREEE (reference sequence). CDR3 length: 14 amino acids. V was clipped by 2 bases and J by 5 bases, with 13 bases between them.

The chain combines TRBV5-4 with TRBJ2-2, with D perhaps TRBD2 (6 bases). This CDR3 spans 15 amino acids. The V end was cut by 0 bases, the J end by 4 bases, with 10 bases between. CDR1 SGHNT and CDR2 YYREEE come from the germline V gene (reference sequence). Written as DNA, the CDR3 is TGTGCCAGCAGCTTGGGGAGGAGGGGCACCGGGGAGCTGTTTTTT. Translated, it gives CASSLGRRGTGELFF.

This clone was detected a few times. The rearrangement uses TRBV2 and TRBJ1-5; D uncertain. The CDR3 runs to 13 residues. Trimming removed 7 bases from V and 2 bases from J, with 9 bases in between. Germline loops: CDR1 SNHLY, CDR2 FYNNEI. CDR3 DNA sequence: TGTGCCAGCATGAAGGAGGGCAATCAGCCCCAGCATTTT. This sequence encodes CASMKEGNQPQHF. Based on the CDR3 plus reference TRBV2 and TRBJ1-5, the full variable domain is EPEVTQTPSHQVTQMGQEVILRCVPISNHLYFYWYRQILGQKVEFLVSFYNNEISEKSEIFDDQFSVERPDGSNFTLKIRSTKLEDSAMYFCASMKEGNQPQHFGDGTRLSIL.

V gene TRBV6-5 combines with J gene TRBJ1-1; D unclear. In germline, CDR1 is MNHEY, CDR2 SVGAGI. Trimming removed 0 bases at V and 1 base at J, with 0 bases between. The CDR3 runs 12 residues. The CDR3 DNA reads TGTGCCAGCAGTTACTCGAACACTGAAGCTTTCTTT. It codes for CASSYSNTEAFF.

The rearrangement uses TRBV30 and TRBJ2-3; D ambiguous. Germline values: CDR1 GTSNPN, CDR2 SVGIG (reference sequence). Deletions cut 5 bases from V and 0 bases from J, with 6 bases between. The CDR3 extends over 12 amino acids. CDR3 region: CAWGWSTDTQYF. CDR3 sequence (DNA): TGTGCCTGGGGATGGAGCACAGATACGCAGTATTTT.

CDR3 region: CASSLITPGQGTGVQYF. Here the CDR3 DNA reads TGTGCCAGCAGTCTTATCACACCGGGACAGGGGACCGGGGTCCAGTACTTC. This sequence joins TRBV27 and TRBJ2-5, with 10 bases aligning to TRBD1. The trim removed 5 bases at V and 10 bases at J, leaving 19 bases unmatched. This CDR3 region has 17 residues. Germline CDR1 and CDR2: MNHEY and SMNVEV (reference sequence).

The gene calls are TRBV9 and TRBJ2-5; unclear D gene. V shed 2 bases and J shed 5 bases, with 13 bases lying between them. Germline CDR1 is SGDLS and CDR2 is YYNGEE. The CDR3 covers 14 residues. The chain's CDR3 is CASSVGSLGETQYF. The CDR3 DNA reads as TGTGCCAGCAGCGTTGGCAGCCTGGGGGAGACCCAGTACTTC.